One and the same sample provided the 20 T cell receptor beta chains below, sequenced in a study of shared clonotypes between healthy human individuals. Sequencing used immunoSEQ multiplex PCR; TCRdb keeps in-frame clones, though not all of them. The sample includes around 2.5 million clones, more than 85% of them seen just once. Sequencing was performed on naive CD4+ T cells from PBMCs. Subset reported: CD45RA+ positively selected. The source is a man younger than 35 in good health. Some clones in this sample may be carry-over from other donors' samples.

CDR3 coding DNA: TGTGCCAGCAGGCTTAGGACTAGCGGGAGGGCCGTCCCTTACTTC. It encodes CASRLRTSGRAVPYF. The chain has TRBV28 and TRBJ2-7, with 15 bases identical to TRBD2. Germline lookup yields CDR1 MDHEN and CDR2 SYDVKM. V lost 6 bases to trimming and J lost 13 bases; unmatched junction nucleotides: 13. This CDR3 comprises 15 residues.

This clone has just a few counts. The chain is built from TRBV12-5 and TRBJ2-2; TRBD2 agrees at 9 bases. CDR1 and CDR2 (germline): LGHNT, FRNRAP. V was pared by 3 bases and J by 1 base, with 3 bases of the junction left unmatched. The CDR3 consists of 16 residues. The CDR3 reads CASGFLTSGNTGELFF. In nucleotides, the CDR3 is TGTGCTAGTGGTTTCCTGACTAGCGGGAACACCGGGGAGCTGTTTTTT.

The chain has TRBV6-5 and TRBJ2-4; D is uncertain. Germline V gene lookup returns CDR1 MNHEY and CDR2 SVGAGI. CDR3 length: 11 amino acids. Between the trimmed V and J ends, which lost 4 bases and 13 bases, there was a span of 11 bases. As DNA, the CDR3 is TGTGCCAGCAGTTCGTCGCAGTCCCAGTACTTC. Its protein product is CASSSSQSQYF.

On this clone itself: Within the sample, other DNA sequences also encode this same CDR3. This rearrangement joins TRBV7-9 to TRBJ1-1; no firm D call. There are 13 residues in the CDR3. The V end lost 3 bases, the J end lost 2 bases, and 7 bases lay between the germline ends. CDR1 and CDR2 (germline): SEHNR, FQNEAQ (reference sequence). The CDR3 is CASSLQPNTEAFF. CDR3 DNA: TGTGCCAGCAGCTTGCAACCTAACACTGAAGCTTTCTTT.

In the case of this clone: This sample includes further DNA sequences coding for the same CDR3. The chain combines TRBV2 with TRBJ1-5, with D tentatively TRBD1 (6 bases). Per germline, CDR1 SNHLY and CDR2 FYNNEI. Trimming shortened V by 0 bases and J by 6 bases, and 6 bases separated the two germline ends. The CDR3 runs 13 residues. The CDR3 region is CASSEAGGQPQHF. CDR3 nucleotide sequence: TGTGCCAGCAGTGAAGCAGGGGGTCAGCCCCAGCATTTT.

A note on this clone: Other DNA variants within this sample encode the same CDR3. V usage is TRBV5-1 and J usage is TRBJ1-1; perhaps TRBD1 as D (5 bases). Germline V gene sequence: CDR1 SGHRS, CDR2 YFSETQ. This CDR3 has 13 residues. The V and J ends lost 7 bases and 4 bases respectively, with 14 bases between them. The CDR3 protein is CASSRETGTEAFF. DNA for the CDR3: TGCGCCAGCTCCAGGGAAACTGGCACTGAAGCTTTCTTT.

This chain uses TRBV4-3 with TRBJ2-3, with 8 positions matching TRBD1. CDR1 LGHNA and CDR2 YSLEER come from the germline V gene. The junction had 10 bases not matched to a gene; V was cut back by 0 bases and J by 2 bases. CDR3 length: 18 amino acids. For the CDR3, the DNA is TGCGCCAGCAGCCAAGATCTCGCCGGGACAGGCTACACAGATACGCAGTATTTT. Its translation: CASSQDLAGTGYTDTQYF.

Comments on this clone: This CDR3 is also generated by other DNA sequences in the sample. The chain links TRBV29-1 to TRBJ2-7, with 8 bases that match TRBD1. CDR3 length: 15 amino acids. V shed 2 bases and J 2 bases; nucleotides not matched to a gene: 8. Germline assignment: CDR1 SQVTM and CDR2 ANQGSEA. The CDR3 region has the DNA TGCAGCGTTGAAAAGGGAACAGGGGGGACCTACGAGCAGTACTTC. Its protein is CSVEKGTGGTYEQYF.

The chain couples TRBV5-5 to TRBJ2-7, with D perhaps matching TRBD1 (5 bases). The CDR3 totals 15 residues. Looked up from germline, CDR1 is SGHKS and CDR2 is YYEKEE (reference sequence). Trimming removed 0 bases at V and 4 bases at J, with 14 bases between. The CDR3 DNA reads TGTGCCAGCAGCTTGGCTGGTGTCAGGGTATACGAGCAGTACTTC. It codes for CASSLAGVRVYEQYF. The entire variable domain, with the rest obtained from reference TRBV5-5 and TRBJ2-7, is as follows: DAGVTQSPTHLIKTRGQQVTLRCSPISGHKSVSWYQQVLGQGPQFIFQYYEKEERGRGNFPDRFSARQFPNYSSELNVNALLLGDSALYLCASSLAGVRVYEQYFGPGTRLTVT.

V is TRBV11-3 and J is TRBJ2-2; D is undetermined. The germline V gene encodes CDR1 SGHNT and CDR2 YENEEA. There are 15 residues in the CDR3. Deletions cut 3 bases from V and 4 bases from J, with 12 bases between. The CDR3 DNA sequence: TGTGCCAGCAGCTTTAGTGGGCCCAGCACCGGGGAGCTGTTTTTT. It encodes CASSFSGPSTGELFF.

The V call is TRBV25-1, the J call TRBJ1-2; the match to TRBD1 covers 9 bases. Germline CDR1 and CDR2: MGHDK and SYGVNS. The CDR3 has 17 amino acids. The V and J ends lost 6 bases and 4 bases, in that order; junction bases with no gene match: 15. CDR3 amino acids: CASSLNAGTGFTYGYTF. The CDR3 bases are TGTGCCAGCAGCCTCAACGCCGGGACAGGGTTTACCTATGGCTACACCTTC.

This chain joins TRBV7-9 and TRBJ2-7; 7 positions match TRBD1. Germline CDR1 reads SEHNR; CDR2 reads FQNEAQ (reference sequence). The CDR3 is 16 amino acids. V was pared by 4 bases and J by 2 bases, with 11 bases of the junction left unmatched. The CDR3 sequence: CASSSPAGQGAYEQYF. Here the CDR3 DNA reads TGTGCCAGCAGCTCCCCCGCCGGGCAGGGGGCCTACGAGCAGTACTTC.

The genes are TRBV28 and TRBJ2-1, with 10 bases fitting TRBD2. Germline CDR1 and CDR2: MDHEN and SYDVKM. The CDR3 contains 14 residues. Trimming removed 7 bases from V and 5 bases from J; junction bases left unmatched: 5. CDR3 in amino acids: CASMGLAGDNEQFF. CDR3 coding DNA: TGTGCCAGCATGGGGCTAGCGGGAGACAATGAGCAGTTCTTC.

The CDR3 sequence: CAWSVAGGMLFF. Here the CDR3 DNA reads TGTGCCTGGAGTGTGGCAGGAGGAATGTTGTTTTTT. V gene TRBV30 combines with J gene TRBJ1-4; D is uncertain. Germline V gene lookup returns CDR1 GTSNPN and CDR2 SVGIG (reference sequence). The ends were cut back, 0 bases at V and 15 bases at J, with 14 bases in the middle. The CDR3 runs 12 residues. The full variable domain, in which reference TRBV30 and TRBJ1-4 provide the parts outside the CDR3, is SQTIHQWPATLVQPVGSPLSLECTVEGTSNPNLYWYRQAAGRGLQLLFYSVGIGQISSEVPQNLSASRPQDRQFILSSKKLLLSDSGFYLCAWSVAGGMLFFGSGTQLSVL.

This rearrangement joins TRBV28 to TRBJ1-4, with D possibly matching TRBD1 (5 bases). Germline loops: CDR1 MDHEN, CDR2 SYDVKM. The CDR3 is made up of 15 amino acids. V was pared by 2 bases and J by 5 bases, with 12 bases between. The CDR3, as DNA: TGTGCCAGCAGTTTACCGACGGGGCTGAATGAAAAACTGTTTTTT. The encoded protein is CASSLPTGLNEKLFF. Full variable domain (rest looked up from reference TRBV28 and TRBJ1-4): DVKVTQSSRYLVKRTGEKVFLECVQDMDHENMFWYRQDPGLGLRLIYFSYDVKMKEKGDIPEGYSVSREKKERFSLILESASTNQTSMYLCASSLPTGLNEKLFFGSGTQLSVL.

This clone came up a few times. V is TRBV12-5 and J is TRBJ2-4; D is ambiguous. CDR3 length equals 13 residues. Per germline, CDR1 LGHNT and CDR2 FRNRAP. Trimming removed 4 bases at V and 9 bases at J, with 13 bases between. CDR3 coding DNA: TGTGCTAGTGGTTCCCGACCTGTCGGCATTCAGTACTTC. Translated, it gives CASGSRPVGIQYF. Filled out from reference TRBV12-5 and TRBJ2-4, the complete variable domain reads DARVTQTPRHKVTEMGQEVTMRCQPILGHNTVFWYRQTMMQGLELLAYFRNRAPLDDSGMPKDRFSAEMPDATLATLKIQPSEPRDSAVYFCASGSRPVGIQYFGAGTRLSVL.

The genes are TRBV11-3 and TRBJ2-2; D possibly corresponds to TRBD1 (5 bases). V lost 5 bases and J 9 bases, leaving 13 bases between the germline ends. CDR3 size: 13 residues. In germline, CDR1 is SGHNT, CDR2 YENEEA. The CDR3, as DNA: TGTGCCAGCAGCCCCCGCTCAGGGCGGGAGCTGTTTTTT. This sequence encodes CASSPRSGRELFF.

The chain links TRBV29-1 to TRBJ2-7, with D hard to call. The length of the CDR3 is 13 residues. V lost 4 bases to trimming and J lost 2 bases, with 12 bases between them. Looked up from germline, CDR1 is SQVTM and CDR2 is ANQGSEA. The CDR3 loop is CSVATSQTYEQYF. For the CDR3, the DNA is TGCAGCGTTGCGACGAGCCAAACCTACGAGCAGTACTTC.

This chain joins TRBV27 and TRBJ2-7, with 10 bases identical to TRBD2. The CDR3 spans 16 residues. CDR1 is MNHEY, CDR2 SMNVEV, per germline (reference sequence). J gave up 6 bases and V 5 bases, and 13 bases lay outside the gene matches. CDR3: CASSPGIAGGRAEQYF. The CDR3, as DNA: TGTGCCAGCAGTCCCGGGATAGCGGGAGGTCGGGCCGAGCAGTACTTC.

A note on this clone: Compared with germline, one end of the junction differs, possibly owing to a read error. The J gene is TRBJ1-1, the V gene TRBV5-1; 7 nucleotides line up with TRBD1. Germline CDR1 reads SGHRS; CDR2 reads YFSETQ. CDR3 length: 15 residues. The CDR3 spells CASSLGQPENTEAFF. DNA for the CDR3: TGCGCCAGCAGTTTGGGACAGCCCGAGAACACTGAAGCTTTCTTT.